The sequence of this T cell receptor beta chain was determined in a study of monozygotic twins with inflammatory bowel disease (dated by TCRdb to between 2018 and 2020). Regarding the research as a whole: The full study comprised around 28 monozygotic twin pairs: nine German pairs (four IBD-concordant, five IBD-discordant) and 19 IBD-discordant Danish pairs. The search for disease-associated traits relied mainly on comparing, within discordant pairs, IBD patients with their genetically identical healthy co-twins. Each individual had, on average, about 151 000 unique TCRalpha sequences and 181 000 unique TCRbeta sequences available for analysis.

With respect to this clonotype: Its cognate antigen has yet to be identified.

The library was produced with 5' RACE. The input for every TCR library was 3500 ng of total RNA. cDNA was synthesized with SMARTScribe reverse transcriptase in eight separate reactions per sample. During cDNA synthesis, unique molecular identifiers containing a 6-nucleotide sample barcode were introduced by template switching. Two nested PCRs of roughly 16 and 10 cycles amplified the TCRalpha and TCRbeta cDNA, and bead purification followed each PCR. Before amplification, cDNA was treated with uracil DNA-glycosylase and purified using the QIAquick PCR purification kit. In the second PCR, Illumina TruSeq-compatible adapters and sample-specific barcodes were added. Library quality and concentration were assessed using TapeStation and Qubit, and about 5 ng of each library was pooled. Pooled libraries were sequenced on an Illumina HiSeq2500 single-index Rapid Run with 2 x 100 bp reads and custom sequencing primers. Per the original workflow: PCR and sequencing errors were corrected by UMI-based consensus assembly using MiGEC version 1.2.6. MiXCR version 2.1.1 was used to carry out V(D)J alignment, clonotype assembly and CDR3 extraction. Normalisation of gene usage, clonotype sharing and MAIT/NKT TCR abundance was achieved by analysing the top 1000, 10 000 and 20 000 clonotypes per sample. After downsampling to 27 000 UMIs, diversity was calculated as the inverse Simpson index using the vegan R package. Paired Mann-Whitney U tests were applied to discordant twin pairs, and Benjamini-Hochberg correction was used for multiple testing. Following reprocessing of the reads by TCRdb, the data hold one row per CDR3 protein sequence and no DNA is available. In this record, the V and J calls reflect TCRdb's handling and not the investigators' own analysis. The table for this sample records more than 300,000 distinct CDR3 sequences. Clones ranked in the top ten supply 2.6% of the sample.

The CDR3 has 14 amino acids, counting the end cysteine and phenylalanine. Nucleotide data are not available. Taken from the germline V gene, the CDR1 and CDR2 loops are SNHLY and FYNNEI. On the study overall, not on this receptor specifically: Because patients received different immunosuppressive treatments, the repertoires may have picked up extra background noise and variability between individuals. Compared with healthy twins, IBD patients had fewer clonotypes in common with other individuals, a difference most pronounced in patients showing signs of disease activity. The analysis was unable to tell different T cell subtypes apart. IBD patients had lower TCRbeta repertoire diversity, measured by the inverse Simpson index, than their healthy co-twins. Repertoire similarity did not differ between concordant and discordant twins, which could be due to limited statistical power. No single strong signal or clonotype linked to IBD turned up in the results, so the idea that one exists was not supported.

From each donor, a roughly 2.7 ml peripheral blood sample was collected into PAXgene tubes and stored at -80 degrees C. Total RNA was isolated from whole blood with the PAXgene blood miRNA kit on an automated QIAcube, without T cell sorting. Peripheral blood from monozygotic twin pairs, either concordant or discordant for inflammatory bowel disease, underwent deep TCRalpha and TCRbeta repertoire profiling that used unique molecular barcoding. Smoking habits were recorded for all twin pairs, and each individual was classified as a current, former or never smoker. The receptor's source is a human donor with ulcerative colitis or Crohn's disease, or a healthy co-twin of an affected twin (not recorded which). The sequence joins TRBV2 to TRBJ1-1; TCRdb's assignment of TRBD1 cannot be checked, as there is no DNA. Sequences were obtained from blood. The CDR3 has the sequence CASSEREGYTEAFF.